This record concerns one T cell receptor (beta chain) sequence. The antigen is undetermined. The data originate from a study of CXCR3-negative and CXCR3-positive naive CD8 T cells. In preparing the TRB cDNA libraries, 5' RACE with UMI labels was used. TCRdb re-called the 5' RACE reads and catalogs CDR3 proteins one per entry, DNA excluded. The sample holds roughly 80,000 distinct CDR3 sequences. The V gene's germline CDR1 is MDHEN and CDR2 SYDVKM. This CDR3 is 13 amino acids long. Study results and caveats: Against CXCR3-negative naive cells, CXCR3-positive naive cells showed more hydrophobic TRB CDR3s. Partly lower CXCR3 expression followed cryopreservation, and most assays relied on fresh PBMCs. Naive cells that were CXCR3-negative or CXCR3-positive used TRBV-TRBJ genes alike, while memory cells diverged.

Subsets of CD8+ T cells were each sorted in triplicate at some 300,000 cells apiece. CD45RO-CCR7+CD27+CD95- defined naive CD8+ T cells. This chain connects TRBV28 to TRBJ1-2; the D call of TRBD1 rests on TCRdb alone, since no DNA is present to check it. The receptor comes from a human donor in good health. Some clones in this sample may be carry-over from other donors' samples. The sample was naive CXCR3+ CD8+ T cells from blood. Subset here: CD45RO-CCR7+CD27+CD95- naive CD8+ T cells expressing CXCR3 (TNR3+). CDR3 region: CASSQRGLYGYTF.